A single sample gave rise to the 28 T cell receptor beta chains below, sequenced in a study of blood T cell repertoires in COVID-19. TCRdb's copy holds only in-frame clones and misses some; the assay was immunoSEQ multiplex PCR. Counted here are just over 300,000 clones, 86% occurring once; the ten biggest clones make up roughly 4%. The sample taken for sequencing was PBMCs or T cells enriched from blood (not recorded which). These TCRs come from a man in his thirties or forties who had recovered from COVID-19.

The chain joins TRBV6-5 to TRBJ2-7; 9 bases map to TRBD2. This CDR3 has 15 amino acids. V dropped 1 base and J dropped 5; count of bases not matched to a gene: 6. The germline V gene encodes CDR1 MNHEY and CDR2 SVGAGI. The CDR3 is CASSYWRGGQNEQYF. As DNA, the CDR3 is TGTGCCAGCAGTTACTGGCGGGGGGGACAAAACGAGCAGTACTTC.

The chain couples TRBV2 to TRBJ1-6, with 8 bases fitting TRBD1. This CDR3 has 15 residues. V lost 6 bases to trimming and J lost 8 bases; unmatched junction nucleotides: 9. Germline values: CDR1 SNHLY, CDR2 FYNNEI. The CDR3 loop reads CASSALQGEHSPLHF. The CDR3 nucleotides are TGTGCCAGCAGCGCATTACAGGGGGAGCATTCACCCCTCCACTTT.

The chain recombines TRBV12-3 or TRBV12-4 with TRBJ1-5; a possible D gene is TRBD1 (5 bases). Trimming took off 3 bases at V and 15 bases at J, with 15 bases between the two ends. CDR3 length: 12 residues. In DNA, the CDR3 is TGTGCCAGCAGTTTGGGGGGGTACCATTGGCATTTT. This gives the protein CASSLGGYHWHF.

The CDR3 DNA reads as TGTGCCAGCAGTTCAAGACAGGGGATTCAGGTCGAGCAGTACTTC. It yields the protein CASSSRQGIQVEQYF. V and J are TRBV27 and TRBJ2-7, with 8 bases aligning to TRBD1. The CDR3 contains 15 residues. The germline CDR1 and CDR2 sequences are MNHEY and SMNVEV (reference sequence). V lost 4 bases, J lost 6 bases, and 11 bases stayed unmatched.

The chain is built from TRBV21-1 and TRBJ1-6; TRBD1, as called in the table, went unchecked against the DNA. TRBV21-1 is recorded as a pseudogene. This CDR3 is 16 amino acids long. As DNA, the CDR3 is TGTGCCGGATACCAGAGAGCCGGGACAGGGCGTTCACCCCTCCACTTT. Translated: CAGYQRAGTGRSPLHF.

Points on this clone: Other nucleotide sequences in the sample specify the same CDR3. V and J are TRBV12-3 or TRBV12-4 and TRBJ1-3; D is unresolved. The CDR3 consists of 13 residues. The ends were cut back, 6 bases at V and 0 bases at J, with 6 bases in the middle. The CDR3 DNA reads TGTGCCAGCAGCCGGGACTCTGGAAACACCATATATTTT. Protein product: CASSRDSGNTIYF.

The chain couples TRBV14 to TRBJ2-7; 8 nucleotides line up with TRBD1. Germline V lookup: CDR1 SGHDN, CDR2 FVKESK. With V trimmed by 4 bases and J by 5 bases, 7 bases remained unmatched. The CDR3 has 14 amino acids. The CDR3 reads CASSPTGARDEQYF. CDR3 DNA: TGTGCCAGCAGCCCGACAGGGGCAAGGGACGAGCAGTACTTC.

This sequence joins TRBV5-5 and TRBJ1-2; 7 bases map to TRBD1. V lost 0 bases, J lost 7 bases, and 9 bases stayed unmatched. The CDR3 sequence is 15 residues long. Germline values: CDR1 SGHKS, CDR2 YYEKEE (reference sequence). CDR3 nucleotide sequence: TGTGCCAGCAGCTTGGGCCAGGGGGGAGCGGGTGGCTACACCTTC. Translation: CASSLGQGGAGGYTF.

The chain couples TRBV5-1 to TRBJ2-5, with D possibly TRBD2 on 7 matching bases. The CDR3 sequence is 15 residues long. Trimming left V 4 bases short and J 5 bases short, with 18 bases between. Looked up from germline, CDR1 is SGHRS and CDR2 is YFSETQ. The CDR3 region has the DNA TGCGCCAGCAGCAGCGGGACACCGGGCGTGGAGACCCAGTACTTC. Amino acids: CASSSGTPGVETQYF. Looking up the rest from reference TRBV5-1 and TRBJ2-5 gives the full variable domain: KAGVTQTPRYLIKTRGQQVTLSCSPISGHRSVSWYQQTPGQGLQFLFEYFSETQRNKGNFPGRFSGRQFSNSRSEMNVSTLELGDSALYLCASSSGTPGVETQYFGPGTRLLVL.

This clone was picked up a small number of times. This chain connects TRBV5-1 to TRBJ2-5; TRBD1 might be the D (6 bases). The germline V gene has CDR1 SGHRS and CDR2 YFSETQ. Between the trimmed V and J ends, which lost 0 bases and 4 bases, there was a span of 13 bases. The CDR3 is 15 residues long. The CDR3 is CASSLAAGVRETQYF. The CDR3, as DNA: TGCGCCAGCAGCTTGGCGGCAGGGGTGCGAGAGACCCAGTACTTC.

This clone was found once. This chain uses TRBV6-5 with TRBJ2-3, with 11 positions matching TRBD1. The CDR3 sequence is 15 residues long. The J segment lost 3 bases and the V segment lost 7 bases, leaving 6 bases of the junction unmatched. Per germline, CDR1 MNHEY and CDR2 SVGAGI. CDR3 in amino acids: CASTFGTGGTDTQYF. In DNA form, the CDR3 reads TGTGCCAGCACTTTCGGGACAGGGGGGACAGATACGCAGTATTTT.

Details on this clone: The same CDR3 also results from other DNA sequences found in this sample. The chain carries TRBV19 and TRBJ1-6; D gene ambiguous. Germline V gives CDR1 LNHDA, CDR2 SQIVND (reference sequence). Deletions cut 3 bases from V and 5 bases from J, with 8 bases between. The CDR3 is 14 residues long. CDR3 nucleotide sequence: TGTGCCAGTAGTATCGGGCGGGATAATTCACCCCTCCACTTT. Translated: CASSIGRDNSPLHF.

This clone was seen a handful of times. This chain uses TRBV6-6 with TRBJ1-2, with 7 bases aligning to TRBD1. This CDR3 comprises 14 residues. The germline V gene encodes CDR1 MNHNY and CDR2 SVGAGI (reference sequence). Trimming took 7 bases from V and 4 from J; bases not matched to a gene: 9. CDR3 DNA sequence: TGTGCCAGCACCTTTCCGGACAGGACCTATGGCTACACCTTC. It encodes CASTFPDRTYGYTF.

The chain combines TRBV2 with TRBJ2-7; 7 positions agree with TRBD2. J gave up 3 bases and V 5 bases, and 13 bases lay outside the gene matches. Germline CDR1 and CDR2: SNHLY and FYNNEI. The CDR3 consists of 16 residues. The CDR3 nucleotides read TGTGCCAGCAGTTCCTCCCCAGCGGGGCCACTCTACGAGCAGTACTTC. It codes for CASSSSPAGPLYEQYF.

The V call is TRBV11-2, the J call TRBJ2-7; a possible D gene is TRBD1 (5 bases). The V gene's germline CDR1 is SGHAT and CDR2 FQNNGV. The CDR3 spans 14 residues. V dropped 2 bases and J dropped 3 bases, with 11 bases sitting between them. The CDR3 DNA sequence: TGTGCCAGCAGCTTATCGGCAGGGATCTACGAGCAGTACTTC. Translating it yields CASSLSAGIYEQYF.

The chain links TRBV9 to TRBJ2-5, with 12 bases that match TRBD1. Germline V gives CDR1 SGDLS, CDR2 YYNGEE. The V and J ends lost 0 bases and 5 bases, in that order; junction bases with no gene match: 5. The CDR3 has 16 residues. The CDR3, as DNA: TGTGCCAGCAGCGTAGGAGGGACAGGGGGCAGGGAGACCCAGTACTTC. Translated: CASSVGGTGGRETQYF.

The CDR3: CASRLDRTLNQPQHF. In nucleotides, the CDR3 is TGTGCCAGCAGACTTGACAGGACACTCAATCAGCCCCAGCATTTT. This sequence joins TRBV27 and TRBJ1-5; perhaps TRBD1 as D (6 bases). The ends were cut back, 6 bases at V and 3 bases at J, with 15 bases in the middle. Per germline, CDR1 MNHEY and CDR2 SMNVEV (reference sequence). The CDR3 consists of 15 residues.

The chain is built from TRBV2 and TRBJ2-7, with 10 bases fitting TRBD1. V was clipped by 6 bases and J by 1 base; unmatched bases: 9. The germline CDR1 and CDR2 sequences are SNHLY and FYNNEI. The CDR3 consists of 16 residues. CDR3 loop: CASSGDRDRGSYEQYF. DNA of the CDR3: TGTGCCAGCAGCGGCGATCGGGACAGGGGATCCTACGAGCAGTACTTC.

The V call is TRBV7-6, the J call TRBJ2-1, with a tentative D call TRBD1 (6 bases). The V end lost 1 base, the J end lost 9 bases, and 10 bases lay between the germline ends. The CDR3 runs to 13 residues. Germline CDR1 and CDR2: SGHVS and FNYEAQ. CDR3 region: CASSLVTGTEQFF. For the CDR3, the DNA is TGTGCCAGCAGCTTAGTAACAGGGACTGAGCAGTTCTTC.

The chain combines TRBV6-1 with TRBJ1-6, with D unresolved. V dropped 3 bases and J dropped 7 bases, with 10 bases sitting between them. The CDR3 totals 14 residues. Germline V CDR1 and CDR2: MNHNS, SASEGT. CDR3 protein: CASSDGLMNSPLHF. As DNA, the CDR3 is TGTGCCAGCAGTGACGGACTGATGAATTCACCCCTCCACTTT.

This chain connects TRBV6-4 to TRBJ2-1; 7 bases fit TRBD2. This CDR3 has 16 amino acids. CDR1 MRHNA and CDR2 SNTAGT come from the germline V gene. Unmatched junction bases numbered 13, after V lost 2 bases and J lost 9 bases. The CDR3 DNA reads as TGTGCCAGCAGTGACCGTCCAGCGGGGAGGACGAGTGAGCAGTTCTTC. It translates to CASSDRPAGRTSEQFF.

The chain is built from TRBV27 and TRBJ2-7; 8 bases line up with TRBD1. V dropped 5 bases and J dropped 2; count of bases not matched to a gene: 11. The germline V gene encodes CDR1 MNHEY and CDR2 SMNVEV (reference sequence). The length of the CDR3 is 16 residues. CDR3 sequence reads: CASSPGLGTGPYEQYF. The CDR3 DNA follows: TGTGCCAGCAGTCCTGGGCTGGGGACAGGACCCTACGAGCAGTACTTC.

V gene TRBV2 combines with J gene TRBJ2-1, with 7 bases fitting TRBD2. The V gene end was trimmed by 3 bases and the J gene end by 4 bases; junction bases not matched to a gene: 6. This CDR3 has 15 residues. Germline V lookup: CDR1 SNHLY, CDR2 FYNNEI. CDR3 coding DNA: TGTGCCAGCAGTGAGACTAGCCCCCGATACAATGAGCAGTTCTTC. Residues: CASSETSPRYNEQFF. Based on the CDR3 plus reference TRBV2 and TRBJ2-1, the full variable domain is EPEVTQTPSHQVTQMGQEVILRCVPISNHLYFYWYRQILGQKVEFLVSFYNNEISEKSEIFDDQFSVERPDGSNFTLKIRSTKLEDSAMYFCASSETSPRYNEQFFGPGTRLTVL.

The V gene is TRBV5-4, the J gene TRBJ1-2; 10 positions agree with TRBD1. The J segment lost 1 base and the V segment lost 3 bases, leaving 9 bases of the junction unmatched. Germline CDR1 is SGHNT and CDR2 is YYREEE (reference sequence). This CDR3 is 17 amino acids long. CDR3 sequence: CASSWGQGSHSNYGYTF. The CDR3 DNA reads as TGTGCCAGCAGCTGGGGACAGGGGTCCCATAGTAACTATGGCTACACCTTC. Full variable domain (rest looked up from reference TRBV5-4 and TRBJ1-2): ETGVTQSPTHLIKTRGQQVTLRCSSQSGHNTVSWYQQALGQGPQFIFQYYREEENGRGNFPPRFSGLQFPNYSSELNVNALELDDSALYLCASSWGQGSHSNYGYTFGSGTRLTVV.

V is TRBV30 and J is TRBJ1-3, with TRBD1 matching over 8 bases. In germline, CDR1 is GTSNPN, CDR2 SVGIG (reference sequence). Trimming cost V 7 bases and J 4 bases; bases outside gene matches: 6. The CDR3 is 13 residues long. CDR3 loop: CASSDRGGNTIYF. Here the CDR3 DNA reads TGTGCCTCCTCCGACAGGGGAGGAAACACCATATATTTT.

CDR3 nucleotide sequence: TGCGCCAGCAGCTTCTTAGCGGGAGCCGGGGAGCTGTTTTTT. This encodes CASSFLAGAGELFF. The V call is TRBV5-1, the J call TRBJ2-2; 9 bases are a match to TRBD2. Trimming at V came to 2 bases and at J to 6 bases, leaving 2 bases not matched to a gene. This CDR3 has 14 amino acids. The germline gives CDR1 SGHRS, CDR2 YFSETQ.

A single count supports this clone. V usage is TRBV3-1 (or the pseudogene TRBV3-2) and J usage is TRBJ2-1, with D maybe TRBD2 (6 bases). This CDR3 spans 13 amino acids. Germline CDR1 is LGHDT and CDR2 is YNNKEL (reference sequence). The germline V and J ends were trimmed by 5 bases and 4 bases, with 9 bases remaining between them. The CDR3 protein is CASSGDSYNEQFF. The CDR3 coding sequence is TGTGCCAGCAGCGGGGACTCGTACAATGAGCAGTTCTTC.

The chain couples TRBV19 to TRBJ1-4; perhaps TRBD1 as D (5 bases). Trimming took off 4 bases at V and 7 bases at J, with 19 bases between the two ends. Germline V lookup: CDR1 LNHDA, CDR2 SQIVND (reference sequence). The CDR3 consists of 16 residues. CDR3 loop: CASSRIVGHRGEKLFF. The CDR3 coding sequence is TGTGCCAGTAGTAGAATTGTGGGGCACCGCGGTGAAAAACTGTTTTTT.